These 6 T cell receptor beta chains came from one sample sequenced in a study of cytomegalovirus exposure and HLA in healthy donors. Primers: 60 Vbeta forward and 13 Jbeta reverse. The data were produced by immunoSEQ multiplex PCR, yet TCRdb's version contains in-frame clones alone and is incomplete. There are about 130,000 clones in the sample; over 60% occur only once, and approximately 2.6% lies in the top ten. The sample consisted of PBMCs. These receptors were collected from a human donor in good health.

The chain joins TRBV9 to TRBJ1-5, with a weak D call TRBD1 (6 bases). Germline CDR1 and CDR2: SGDLS and YYNGEE. This CDR3 spans 15 amino acids. V lost 3 bases and J lost 0, with 10 bases in between. Here the CDR3 DNA reads TGTGCCAGCAGCGCTAGGGACATTAGCAATCAGCCCCAGCATTTT. This encodes CASSARDISNQPQHF.

This chain joins TRBV2 and TRBJ1-1, with 8 bases fitting TRBD1. J lost 5 bases, V lost 0 bases, and 2 bases had no gene match. CDR1 is SNHLY and CDR2 is FYNNEI in the germline V gene. The CDR3 runs to 14 residues. The DNA of the CDR3 is TGTGCCAGCAGTGAAGCCACAGGGGGGACTGAAGCTTTCTTT. Translation: CASSEATGGTEAFF.

The rearrangement links TRBV19 to TRBJ1-1, with 7 bases identical to TRBD1. The CDR3 has 14 residues. The trim removed 7 bases at V and 4 bases at J, leaving 9 bases unmatched. Germline loops: CDR1 LNHDA, CDR2 SQIVND (reference sequence). The DNA of the CDR3 is TGTGCCAGTAAATTCCTAGGGGGCTCCACTGAAGCTTTCTTT. Its protein product is CASKFLGGSTEAFF.

J is TRBJ1-2 and V is TRBV18, with D possibly being TRBD1 (5 bases). The germline V gene encodes CDR1 KGHSH and CDR2 LQKENI. This CDR3 has 15 amino acids. The V end lost 6 bases, the J end lost 7 bases, and 21 bases lay between the germline ends. CDR3 region: CASSDEEGLTRGYTF. Written as DNA, the CDR3 is TGTGCCAGCTCCGATGAGGAGGGGCTCACCCGTGGCTACACCTTC.

The J gene is TRBJ2-5, the V gene TRBV28; D is possibly TRBD1 (5 bases). Trimming stripped 7 bases from V and 4 bases from J, with 19 bases between. The CDR3 runs 15 residues. CDR1 and CDR2 (germline): MDHEN, SYDVKM. The CDR3 sequence is CASKPSGLRGETQYF. The CDR3 DNA reads as TGTGCCAGCAAACCCTCGGGCCTAAGGGGAGAGACCCAGTACTTC.

This clone appeared a few times. The rearrangement links TRBV5-1 to TRBJ2-3; TRBD2 aligns across 13 bases. Germline CDR1 and CDR2: SGHRS and YFSETQ. V shed 4 bases, J shed 4 bases, and the junction held 6 bases outside the gene matches. The CDR3 is 16 residues long. The CDR3 reads CASSPTSGRASDTQYF. The CDR3 DNA follows: TGCGCCAGCAGCCCAACTAGCGGGAGGGCCTCAGATACGCAGTATTTT.